These T cell receptor beta chains were read from a single sample in a study of blood T cell repertoires in COVID-19. Some clones are missing from TCRdb's copy, which holds only in-frame ones; the method was immunoSEQ multiplex PCR. The repertoire holds 250,000 or so clones, with about four fifths as singletons. The sequenced sample consisted of peripheral blood. These TCRs come from a woman aged 18-29 years with acute or convalescent COVID-19. The CDR3 runs from the conserved cysteine through the conserved F or W. Fields, in order: D gene, V gene, clone size, J gene, CDR3 protein, CDR3 DNA. The D gene is left open where the match is weak. Rows may omit the clone size; those that give it use once, few, many or a size class.

d_gene: TRBD2; v_gene: TRBV10-3; abundance: -; j_gene: TRBJ2-1; CDR3aa: CAISGTSNEQFF; CDR3nt: TGTGCCATCAGTGGGACTAGCAATGAGCAGTTCTTC
d_gene: -; v_gene: TRBV12-5; abundance: once; j_gene: TRBJ1-1; CDR3aa: CASGYTGDTEAFF; CDR3nt: TGTGCTAGTGGTTACACAGGTGACACTGAAGCTTTCTTT
d_gene: TRBD2; v_gene: TRBV19; abundance: -; j_gene: TRBJ2-1; CDR3aa: CASSIDPPSGRASRDEQFF; CDR3nt: TGTGCCAGTAGTATAGATCCCCCTAGCGGGAGGGCCAGTCGCGATGAGCAGTTCTTC
d_gene: -; v_gene: TRBV25-1; abundance: few; j_gene: TRBJ1-2; CDR3aa: CASSETSGGRHGYTF; CDR3nt: TGTGCCAGCAGTGAGACGTCGGGGGGCAGGCATGGCTACACCTTC
d_gene: -; v_gene: TRBV7-8; abundance: -; j_gene: TRBJ1-1; CDR3aa: CASSHPIGDNHAFF; CDR3nt: TGTGCCAGCAGCCATCCAATTGGTGACAATCACGCTTTCTTT
d_gene: TRBD1; v_gene: TRBV4-3; abundance: -; j_gene: TRBJ1-4; CDR3aa: CASSRDWTGRNEKLFF; CDR3nt: TGCGCCAGCAGCCGAGATTGGACAGGGAGAAATGAAAAACTGTTTTTT
d_gene: TRBD1; v_gene: TRBV28; abundance: -; j_gene: TRBJ2-7; CDR3aa: CASSSPGTGYEQYF; CDR3nt: TGTGCCAGCAGTTCCCCCGGGACAGGATACGAGCAGTACTTC
d_gene: -; v_gene: TRBV7-8; abundance: -; j_gene: TRBJ2-3; CDR3aa: CASSSPTYGGIVDTQYF; CDR3nt: TGTGCCAGCAGCTCGCCCACTTACGGGGGAATTGTAGATACGCAGTATTTT
d_gene: -; v_gene: TRBV21-1; abundance: -; j_gene: TRBJ2-4; CDR3aa: CASSKASGMVWYIQYF; CDR3nt: TGTGCCAGCAGCAAAGCTAGCGGGATGGTTTGGTACATTCAGTACTTC
d_gene: -; v_gene: TRBV21-1; abundance: -; j_gene: TRBJ1-2; CDR3aa: CASSKVGRAKVGYTF; CDR3nt: TGTGCCAGCAGCAAAGTCGGCAGGGCCAAGGTTGGCTACACCTTC
d_gene: TRBD2; v_gene: TRBV19; abundance: -; j_gene: TRBJ2-4; CDR3aa: CSRDYLKNIQYF; CDR3nt: TGTTCTAGGGACTACCTCAAAAACATTCAGTACTTC
d_gene: TRBD2; v_gene: TRBV4-3; abundance: -; j_gene: TRBJ2-5; CDR3aa: CASSHGLREGRRETQYF; CDR3nt: TGCGCCAGCAGCCACGGTCTGCGGGAGGGCCGCCGAGAGACCCAGTACTTC
d_gene: TRBD1; v_gene: TRBV29-1; abundance: few; j_gene: TRBJ2-5; CDR3aa: CSVGTGEETQYF; CDR3nt: TGCAGCGTCGGAACAGGGGAAGAGACCCAGTACTTC
d_gene: TRBD2; v_gene: TRBV4-1; abundance: -; j_gene: TRBJ2-3; CDR3aa: CASSQGRGASHMDTQYF; CDR3nt: TGCGCCAGCAGCCAGGGGCGGGGGGCCTCTCATATGGATACGCAGTATTTT
d_gene: TRBD1; v_gene: TRBV14; abundance: -; j_gene: TRBJ2-7; CDR3aa: CASSQERDRGPWSSYEQYF; CDR3nt: TGTGCCAGCAGCCAAGAAAGGGACAGGGGTCCTTGGAGCTCCTACGAGCAGTACTTC
d_gene: -; v_gene: TRBV28; abundance: -; j_gene: TRBJ2-7; CDR3aa: CASSLSLTVADEQYF; CDR3nt: TGTGCCAGCAGTTTATCCCTGACAGTGGCCGACGAGCAGTACTTC
d_gene: -; v_gene: TRBV9; abundance: -; j_gene: TRBJ2-7; CDR3aa: CASSVGLAEQFYEQYF; CDR3nt: TGTGCCAGCAGCGTAGGCTTGGCTGAACAGTTCTACGAGCAGTACTTC
d_gene: TRBD2; v_gene: TRBV28; abundance: -; j_gene: TRBJ2-5; CDR3aa: CASSFPGGGYQETQYF; CDR3nt: TGTGCCAGCAGTTTTCCGGGAGGGGGGTATCAAGAGACCCAGTACTTC
d_gene: -; v_gene: TRBV2; abundance: -; j_gene: TRBJ2-5; CDR3aa: CASSARRGDGETQYF; CDR3nt: TGTGCCAGCAGTGCGCGCAGGGGGGATGGAGAGACCCAGTACTTC
d_gene: -; v_gene: TRBV4-3; abundance: -; j_gene: TRBJ1-3; CDR3aa: CASSQSQGTGNTIYF; CDR3nt: TGCGCCAGCAGCCAATCGCAGGGGACTGGAAACACCATATATTTT
d_gene: -; v_gene: TRBV7-3; abundance: -; j_gene: TRBJ1-2; CDR3aa: CASSLNSVTSYGYTF; CDR3nt: TGTGCCAGCAGCTTAAATTCAGTCACCTCCTATGGCTACACCTTC
d_gene: -; v_gene: TRBV2; abundance: -; j_gene: TRBJ2-2; CDR3aa: CASSVEGGTGELFF; CDR3nt: TGTGCCAGCAGTGTGGAGGGCGGCACCGGGGAGCTGTTTTTT
d_gene: TRBD1; v_gene: TRBV15; abundance: -; j_gene: TRBJ2-1; CDR3aa: CATSRETPGQGTEQFF; CDR3nt: TGTGCCACCAGCAGAGAGACACCGGGACAGGGGACTGAGCAGTTCTTC
d_gene: -; v_gene: TRBV19; abundance: -; j_gene: TRBJ2-7; CDR3aa: CASSSRTVTYEQYF; CDR3nt: TGTGCCAGTAGTAGCAGGACAGTAACCTACGAGCAGTACTTC
d_gene: -; v_gene: TRBV6-1; abundance: -; j_gene: TRBJ1-2; CDR3aa: CASRKTDPQNYGYTF; CDR3nt: TGTGCCAGCAGAAAGACAGACCCACAAAACTATGGCTACACCTTC
d_gene: -; v_gene: TRBV2; abundance: -; j_gene: TRBJ2-5; CDR3aa: CASSTQLGGETQYF; CDR3nt: TGTGCCAGCTCGACCCAACTTGGAGGGGAGACCCAGTACTTC
d_gene: -; v_gene: TRBV28; abundance: -; j_gene: TRBJ2-2; CDR3aa: CASSLYNWQGGPGELFF; CDR3nt: TGTGCCAGCAGTTTATATAACTGGCAGGGGGGCCCCGGGGAGCTGTTTTTT